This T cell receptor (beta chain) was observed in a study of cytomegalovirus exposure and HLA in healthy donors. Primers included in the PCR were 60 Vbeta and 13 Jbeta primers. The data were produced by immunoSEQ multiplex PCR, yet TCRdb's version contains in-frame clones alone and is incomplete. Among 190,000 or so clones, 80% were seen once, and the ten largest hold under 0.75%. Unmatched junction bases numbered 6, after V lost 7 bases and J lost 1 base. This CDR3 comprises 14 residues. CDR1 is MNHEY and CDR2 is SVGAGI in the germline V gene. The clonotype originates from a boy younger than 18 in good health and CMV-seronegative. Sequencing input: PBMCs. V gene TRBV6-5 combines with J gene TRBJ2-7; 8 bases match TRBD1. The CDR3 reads CASKRGQASYEQYF. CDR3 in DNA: TGTGCCAGCAAAAGGGGACAGGCATCCTACGAGCAGTACTTC.